The rows below give T cell receptor beta chains drawn from one sample of a study of control samples from healthy donors and cancer patients. Measured with immunoSEQ multiplex PCR; TCRdb has only the in-frame clones, and not every one. The sample contains some 120,000 clones, about 94% of which appear only once. Sequenced: blood. The receptors were gathered from a man aged 25-45 years in good health. Each CDR3 is given with its conserved first and last residue. D genes are given only for firm matches. Clone sizes are given selectively: once, few, many, or a class where the clone is expanded.

>-|-|TRBV6-2/TRBV6-3|TRBJ1-4
TGTGCCAGCAGTTACGCGGTCGCAACTAATGAAAAACTGTTTTTT
CASSYAVATNEKLFF
>-|-|TRBV5-4|TRBJ2-5
TGTGCCAGCAGCTTCCGAGGGGGGACACAAGAGACCCAGTACTTC
CASSFRGGTQETQYF
>-|-|TRBV5-5|TRBJ1-2
TGTGCCAGCACCGCCTTGAGGGGGGGCTATGGCTACACCTTC
CASTALRGGYGYTF
>once|-|TRBV7-6|TRBJ2-5
TGTGCCAGTAGTGAGGGGCTGATCGCGGATGGCCAAGAGACCCAGTACTTC
CASSEGLIADGQETQYF
>-|-|TRBV5-1|TRBJ1-4
TGCGCCAGCAGCTTGGTTTCAGGGGCAGATGAAAAACTGTTTTTT
CASSLVSGADEKLFF
>-|TRBD1|TRBV19|TRBJ1-2
TGTGCCAGTAGTATTTTGGGACAGGGGCAGAGCTATGGCTACACCTTC
CASSILGQGQSYGYTF
>-|-|TRBV6-5|TRBJ2-2
TGTGCCAGCTGGAAGTCCCGAGACACCGGGGAGCTGTTTTTT
CASWKSRDTGELFF
>-|-|TRBV5-1|TRBJ1-1
TGCGCCAGCAGCGTGAGCCGTAGCACTGAAGCTTTCTTT
CASSVSRSTEAFF
>-|-|TRBV6-5|TRBJ1-2
TGTGCCAGCGGGGTATCCTATGGCTACACCTTC
CASGVSYGYTF
>few|-|TRBV6-6|TRBJ1-5
TGTGCCAGCAGTCTACGGGGGAATAGCAATCAGCCCCAGCATTTT
CASSLRGNSNQPQHF
>-|-|TRBV2|TRBJ1-3
TGTGCCAGCAGTGAAGGAAACACCATATATTTT
CASSEGNTIYF
>-|TRBD2|TRBV4-1|TRBJ2-3
TGCGCCAGCAGGGGTAGCGGGGTTGGGCAGTATTTT
CASRGSGVGQYF
>-|TRBD1|TRBV13|TRBJ2-2
TGTGCCAGCAGCTCAACAGGGGTGGGGACCGGGGAGCTGTTTTTT
CASSSTGVGTGELFF
>-|-|TRBV19|TRBJ2-2
TGTGCCAGTAGTAAAAGGCCGGGGGGCCAGGGAACCGGGGAGCTGTTTTTT
CASSKRPGGQGTGELFF
>-|-|TRBV7-9|TRBJ1-4
TGTGCCAGCAGTCTTGGGGGTCCCGAAAAACTGTTTTTT
CASSLGGPEKLFF
>once|-|TRBV13|TRBJ2-1
TGTGCCAGCAGCCACGGAGGTAACAATGAGCAGTTCTTC
CASSHGGNNEQFF